A selection of T cell receptor beta chains follows, all from one sample in a study of beta chain features in type 1 diabetes. TCRdb's copy holds only in-frame clones and misses some; the assay was immunoSEQ multiplex PCR. The table records around 140,000 clones, around 9% of them present only once. Sequenced sample: central memory CD4+ T cells from blood. Receptor source: a man aged 30 to 45 with type 1 diabetes. CDR3s include the opening cysteine and the closing phenylalanine or tryptophan. Fields, in order: clone size, V gene, J gene, D gene, CDR3 DNA, CDR3 protein. A D gene is named only where the DNA matches it firmly. Some rows have no size entry. The others give once, few or many, or a class for an expanded clone.

many	TRBV11-2	TRBJ2-4	TRBD1	TGTGCCAGCAGCTTAAGGACAGGGGCATTATCGGACATTCAGTACTTC	CASSLRTGALSDIQYF
few	TRBV4-2	TRBJ2-3	TRBD2	TGTGCCAGCAGCCAAGGGCGGACTAGCGGGGGGGAAGATACGCAGTATTTT	CASSQGRTSGGEDTQYF
few	TRBV30	TRBJ1-2	-	TGTGCCTGGAGTGTACTGAGGTACTATGGCTACACCTTC	CAWSVLRYYGYTF
-	TRBV11-2	TRBJ2-5	-	TGTGCCAGCAGCGAACAATACCAAGAGACCCAGTACTTC	CASSEQYQETQYF
-	TRBV14	TRBJ1-6	-	TGTGCCAGCAGCCCGGCAGGCTCCTATAATTCACCCCTCCACTTT	CASSPAGSYNSPLHF
few	TRBV25-1	TRBJ2-3	-	TGTGCCAGCAGTGAATTTGGTCGCGGCACAGATACGCAGTATTTT	CASSEFGRGTDTQYF
few	TRBV5-4	TRBJ1-2	-	TGTGCCAGCAGCCCCCCGCTCACGGCGGACTATGGCTACACCTTC	CASSPPLTADYGYTF
few	TRBV2	TRBJ1-1	-	TGTGCCAGCAAAGGGGGTAACACTGAAGCTTTCTTT	CASKGGNTEAFF
few	TRBV9	TRBJ2-1	-	TGTGCCAGCAGCGTCAGTGGACAAAGCAGGGCTATGGGGCAGTTCTTC	CASSVSGQSRAMGQFF
-	TRBV5-6	TRBJ2-7	TRBD1	TGTGCCAGCAGCTTGGTACGCAGGGGGCCCCACGAGCAGTACTTC	CASSLVRRGPHEQYF
few	TRBV4-1	TRBJ2-3	TRBD2	TGTGCCAGCAGCCAAGATCTTCGGGGGGGGCGAGATACGCAGTATTTT	CASSQDLRGGRDTQYF